The sequence of this T cell receptor beta chain was determined in a study of shared clonotypes between healthy human individuals. CD8 cells classed as naive were CD45RO-negative and positively selected for CCR7, excluding terminally differentiated effector memory CD45RA+ cells. The junction had 6 bases not matched to a gene; V was cut back by 0 bases and J by 2 bases. CDR1 is SGHRS, CDR2 YFSETQ, per germline. This CDR3 has 16 amino acids. Data came from immunoSEQ multiplex PCR; TCRdb stores just in-frame clones and leaves some out. The table includes around 600,000 clones, 95% to 98% detected once. The TCR originated in a man aged 25-45 years in good health. The chain employs TRBV5-1 and TRBJ2-7, with 9 bases matching TRBD2. Source material: naive CD8+ T cells sorted from blood. The CDR3 loop is CASSLATASGAYEQYF. CDR3 in DNA: TGCGCCAGCAGCTTGGCCACGGCTAGCGGGGCCTACGAGCAGTACTTC.